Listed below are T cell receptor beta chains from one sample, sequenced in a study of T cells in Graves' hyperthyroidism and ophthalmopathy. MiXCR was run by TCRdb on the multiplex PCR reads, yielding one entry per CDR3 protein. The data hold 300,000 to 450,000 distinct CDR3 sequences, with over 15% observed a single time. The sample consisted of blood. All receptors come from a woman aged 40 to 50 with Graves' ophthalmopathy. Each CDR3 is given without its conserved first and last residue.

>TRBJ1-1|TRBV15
ATSPIRWVMNTEAF
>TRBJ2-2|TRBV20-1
SAARRAGELF
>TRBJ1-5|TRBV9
ASSVGTGAQPQH
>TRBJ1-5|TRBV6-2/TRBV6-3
ASKRGAYSNQPQH
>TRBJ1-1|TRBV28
ASSLWMNTEAF
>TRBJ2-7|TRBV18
ASSPLRQGPFYEQY
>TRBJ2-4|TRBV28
ASSLGDRGPTSIQY
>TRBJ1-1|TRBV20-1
SGLNAGTGGNTEAF
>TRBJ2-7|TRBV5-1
ASSFQGNHEQY
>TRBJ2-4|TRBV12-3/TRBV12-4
ASSFGAGGGIQY
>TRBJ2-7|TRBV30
AWSVVQGTYEQY
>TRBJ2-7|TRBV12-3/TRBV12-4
ASSLGTPYEQY
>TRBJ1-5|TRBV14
ASSQAPGSGHNQPQH
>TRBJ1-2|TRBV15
ATSRSEGTIYGYT
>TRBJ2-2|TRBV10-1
ASSDLESPGELF
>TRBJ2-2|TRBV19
ASRIPGTGNTGELF
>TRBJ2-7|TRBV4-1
ASSQEATQGAQY
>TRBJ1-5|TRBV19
ASSVGFSAGQH
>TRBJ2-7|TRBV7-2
ASSLSRQGGYEQY
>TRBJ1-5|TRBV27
ASSWDRGLKPQH
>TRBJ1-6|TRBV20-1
SATPDPTGRNSPLH
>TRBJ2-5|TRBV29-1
SVGHLTENEY
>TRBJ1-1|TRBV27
ASSLSRTVNTEAF
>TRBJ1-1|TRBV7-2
ASSLVTLNTEAF
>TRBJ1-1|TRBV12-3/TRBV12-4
ASSPQGSNTEAF
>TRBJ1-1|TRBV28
ASSLTNDLNTEAF
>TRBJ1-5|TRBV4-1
ASSQVFSGGSNQPQH
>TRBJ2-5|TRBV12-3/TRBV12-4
ASSFSDRGLEETQY
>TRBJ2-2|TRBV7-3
ASTSASTGELF
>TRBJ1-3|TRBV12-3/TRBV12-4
ASSLNSGNTIY
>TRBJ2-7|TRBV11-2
ASGKGDYTRSYEQY
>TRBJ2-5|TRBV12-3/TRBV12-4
ASSQTGGEETQY
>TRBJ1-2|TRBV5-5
ASSTGTGEEGYT
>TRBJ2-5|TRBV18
ASSPLRGGQETQY
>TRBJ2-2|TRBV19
ASSISSGGPRTGELF
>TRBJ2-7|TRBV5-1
ASSQTPLIEQY
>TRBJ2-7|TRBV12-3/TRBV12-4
ASSSSTGTQY
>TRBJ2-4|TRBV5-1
ASSLGLIGVKGGDIQY
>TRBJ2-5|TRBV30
AWSADSGLETQY
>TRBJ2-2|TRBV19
ASSIYRLAGNTGELF
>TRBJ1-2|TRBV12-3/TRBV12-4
ASSLANKWSSGYT
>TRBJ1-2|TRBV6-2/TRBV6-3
ASRDPVEFGYT
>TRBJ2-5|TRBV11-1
ASSHGRGAQETQY
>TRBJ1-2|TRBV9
ASSERWGPYGYT
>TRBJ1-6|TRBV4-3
ASSPGDFYSPLH
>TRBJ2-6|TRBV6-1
ASSVDQGSGANVLT
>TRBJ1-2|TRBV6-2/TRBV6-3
ASASRPGNYGYT